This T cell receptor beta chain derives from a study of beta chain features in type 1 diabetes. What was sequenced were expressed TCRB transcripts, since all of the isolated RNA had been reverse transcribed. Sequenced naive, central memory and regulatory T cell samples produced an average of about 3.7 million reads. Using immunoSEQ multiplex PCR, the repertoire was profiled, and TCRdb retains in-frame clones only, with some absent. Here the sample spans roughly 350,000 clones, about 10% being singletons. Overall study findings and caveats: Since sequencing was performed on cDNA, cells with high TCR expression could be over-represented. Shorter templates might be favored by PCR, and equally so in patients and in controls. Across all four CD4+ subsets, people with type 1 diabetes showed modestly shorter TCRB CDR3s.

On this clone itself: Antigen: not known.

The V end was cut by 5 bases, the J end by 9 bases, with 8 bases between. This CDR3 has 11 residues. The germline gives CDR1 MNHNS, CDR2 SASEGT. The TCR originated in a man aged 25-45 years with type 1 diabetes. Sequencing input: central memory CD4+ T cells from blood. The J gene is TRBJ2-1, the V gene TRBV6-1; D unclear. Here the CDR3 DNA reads TGTGCCAGCAGTTACCTTGGTGAGCAGTTCTTC. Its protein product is CASSYLGEQFF.